This T cell receptor (beta chain) originates from a study of control samples from healthy donors and cancer patients. The table came from immunoSEQ multiplex PCR; TCRdb's copy has only in-frame clones and leaves some out. The repertoire holds some 130,000 clones, over 80% seen once, with 2% to 2.5% in the top ten. The CDR3 contains 12 residues. The V and J ends lost 0 bases and 9 bases respectively, with 6 bases between them. CDR1 SNHLY and CDR2 FYNNEI come from the germline V gene. The sample comprised blood. This sequence originates from a woman aged 45-65 years in good health. The chain uses TRBV2 and TRBJ1-5; D is undetermined. Written as DNA, the CDR3 is TGTGCCAGCAGTGAAGCGCTTCGGCCCCAGCATTTT. Protein sequence: CASSEALRPQHF.